The clone carrying this TCR beta chain has a count of ten or more. Its target is unknown. Germline-derived CDR1 and CDR2 are KGHSH and LQKENI. This CDR3 is built from 12 residues. V shed 0 bases and J shed 14 bases, with 11 bases lying between them. This specimen comes from a study of response to subunit inactivated influenza vaccine. Study conclusions and caveats: A suggestion made by the authors is that each seasonal influenza vaccination recruits few new T cells.

TCRdb processed the RT-PCR reads anew with MiXCR; each CDR3 protein has one entry. The sample carries roughly 670,000 distinct CDR3 sequences, around 15% recorded once. The sequencing used PBMCs from blood, collected approximately 15 days before vaccination. The chain links TRBV18 to TRBJ2-1, with D possibly TRBD2 on 6 matching bases. The TCR was taken from a man aged 45-60 years who received an inactivated influenza vaccine. CDR3 in amino acids: CASSPPAGPEFF. CDR3 coding DNA: TGTGCCAGCTCACCACCGGCGGGACCTGAGTTCTTC. Based on the CDR3 plus reference TRBV18 and TRBJ2-1, the full variable domain is NAGVMQNPRHLVRRRGQEARLRCSPMKGHSHVYWYRQLPEEGLKFMVYLQKENIIDESGMPKERFSAEFPKEGPSILRIQQVVRGDSAAYFCASSPPAGPEFFGPGTRLTVL.